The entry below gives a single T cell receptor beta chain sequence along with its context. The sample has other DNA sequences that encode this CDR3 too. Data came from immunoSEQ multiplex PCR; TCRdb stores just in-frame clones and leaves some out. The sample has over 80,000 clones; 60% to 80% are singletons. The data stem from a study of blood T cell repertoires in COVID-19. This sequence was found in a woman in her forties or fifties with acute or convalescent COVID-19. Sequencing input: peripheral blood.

The DNA for the CDR3 is TGCGCCAGCAGCTTGGGGGCGCGTAATTATGGCTACACCTTC. This translates into CASSLGARNYGYTF. V gene TRBV5-1 combines with J gene TRBJ1-2; D call uncertain. V was clipped by 0 bases and J by 5 bases, with 11 bases between them. Germline CDR1 and CDR2: SGHRS and YFSETQ. There are 14 residues in the CDR3.